Here is one TCR beta chain with its context. These data come from a study of T cells in Graves' hyperthyroidism and ophthalmopathy. RNA transcripts provided the source from which TCR beta CDR3 regions were amplified. The HTBI set primed first-round TCR CDR3 RT-PCR. Using its own MiXCR run on the multiplex PCR reads, TCRdb lists one record per CDR3 protein. The data contain around 350,000 distinct CDR3 sequences, around a sixth of them singletons. The length of the CDR3 is 13 residues. Germline V gene lookup returns CDR1 MGHRA and CDR2 YSYEKL. V was clipped by 3 bases and J by 6 bases, with 12 bases between them.

The TCR was taken from a woman aged 18-35 years with Graves' hyperthyroidism that later progressed to Graves' ophthalmopathy. Source material: blood. The chain links TRBV4-1 to TRBJ2-7, with D maybe TRBD1 (5 bases). CDR3 protein: CASSHKGASEQYF. In DNA form, the CDR3 reads TGCGCCAGCAGCCACAAAGGGGCGAGCGAGCAGTACTTC.